The sequence of this T cell receptor (beta chain) was determined in a study of blood T cells in healthy people across ages. Germline V gives CDR1 DFQATT, CDR2 SNEGSKA (reference sequence). The CDR3 is 13 residues long. Study-level findings and limits: Higher diversity and more naive CD4+ cells were features of long-lived donors, compared to aged donors.

Details on this clonotype: Its antigen remains unknown. A read error may produce the germline difference seen at one junction end.

Combining a sample-barcoded 5' primer with a J-beta primer mix, a second PCR ran for about 7 to 11 cycles. A tag from a template-switch adaptor with 12 random nucleotides marked each cDNA molecule. No fewer than 2.5 million CDR3-containing paired-end reads came from each sample. TCRdb re-called the 5' RACE reads with MiXCR, one entry per CDR3 protein. The sample shows about 680,000 distinct CDR3 sequences, over 45% of them seen only once. The sequence came from a woman aged 60-70 years in good health. Sequenced input: blood. This chain links TRBV20-1 with TRBJ1-4, with D hard to call. The CDR3 bases are TGCGGTGCTGCCCCTTCAACTAATGAAAAACTGTTTTTT. Its protein is CGAAPSTNEKLFF.